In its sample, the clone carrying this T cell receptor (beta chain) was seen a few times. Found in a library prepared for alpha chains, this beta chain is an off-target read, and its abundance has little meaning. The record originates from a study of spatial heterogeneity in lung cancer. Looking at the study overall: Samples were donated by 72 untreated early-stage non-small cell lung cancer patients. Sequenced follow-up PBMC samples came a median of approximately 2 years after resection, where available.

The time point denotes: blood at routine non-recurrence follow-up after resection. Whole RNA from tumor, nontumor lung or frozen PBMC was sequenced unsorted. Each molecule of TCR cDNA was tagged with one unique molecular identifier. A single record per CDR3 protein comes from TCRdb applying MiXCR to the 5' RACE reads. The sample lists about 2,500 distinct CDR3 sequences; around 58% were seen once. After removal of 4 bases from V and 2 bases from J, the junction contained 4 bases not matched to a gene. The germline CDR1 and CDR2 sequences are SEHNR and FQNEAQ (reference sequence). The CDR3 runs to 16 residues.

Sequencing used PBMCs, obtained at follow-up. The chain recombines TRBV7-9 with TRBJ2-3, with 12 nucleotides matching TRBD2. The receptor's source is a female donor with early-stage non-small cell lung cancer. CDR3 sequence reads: CASSSGLAGYTDTQYF. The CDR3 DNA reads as TGTGCCAGCAGCTCCGGACTAGCGGGGTACACAGATACGCAGTATTTT.